This paragraph covers one TCR beta chain sequence. The CDR3 length is 14 residues. Germline CDR1 reads SGHNT; CDR2 reads YYREEE (reference sequence). V was shortened by 3 bases and J by 5 bases, with 15 bases between the two germline ends. Method: immunoSEQ multiplex PCR; TCRdb's copy keeps in-frame clones and lacks some. The repertoire has about 380,000 clones, roughly 84% of them found once; the top ten carry around 3%. All recovered Cohort 3 donors got two negative PCRs, got clearance, or saw symptom resolution. The sample originates from a study of blood T cell repertoires in COVID-19. The sequence derives from a woman aged 25 to 39 who had recovered from COVID-19. The chain recombines TRBV5-4 with TRBJ2-7; maybe TRBD2 (6 bases). The sample was PBMCs or T cells enriched from blood (not recorded which). CDR3 sequence: CASSSSASSDEQYF. In DNA form, the CDR3 reads TGTGCCAGCAGCTCCTCAGCCTCTAGCGACGAGCAGTACTTC.